The present T cell receptor (beta chain) was sequenced within a study of blood T cell repertoires in COVID-19. Study-wide context: Italy, Spain and the United States were the sources of the convalescent and acute COVID-19 samples. PBMCs, B-cell-depleted T cells, or T cells provided the cDNA or gDNA that made up the material.

Per the original data handling: Researchers report that nucleated cell counts were estimated from reference gene primer amplification. TCRdb's table, derived via immunoSEQ multiplex PCR, lists solely in-frame clones and lacks some. The V and J calls and the clone size are those of that table, but D and trimming were determined from the DNA. Among some 160,000 clones, under 85% were seen once, and the ten largest hold over 8.5%. Germline values: CDR1 SGHRS, CDR2 YFSETQ. V was shortened by 4 bases and J by 5 bases, with 5 bases between the two germline ends. The CDR3 sequence is 11 residues long. The sequence came from a man aged 50 to 59 with active or convalescent COVID-19. The V and J genes are TRBV5-1 and TRBJ2-3, with D unclear. Sequenced: peripheral blood. The CDR3 is CASSTGDTQYF. In DNA form, the CDR3 reads TGCGCCAGCAGCACCGGAGATACGCAGTATTTT.